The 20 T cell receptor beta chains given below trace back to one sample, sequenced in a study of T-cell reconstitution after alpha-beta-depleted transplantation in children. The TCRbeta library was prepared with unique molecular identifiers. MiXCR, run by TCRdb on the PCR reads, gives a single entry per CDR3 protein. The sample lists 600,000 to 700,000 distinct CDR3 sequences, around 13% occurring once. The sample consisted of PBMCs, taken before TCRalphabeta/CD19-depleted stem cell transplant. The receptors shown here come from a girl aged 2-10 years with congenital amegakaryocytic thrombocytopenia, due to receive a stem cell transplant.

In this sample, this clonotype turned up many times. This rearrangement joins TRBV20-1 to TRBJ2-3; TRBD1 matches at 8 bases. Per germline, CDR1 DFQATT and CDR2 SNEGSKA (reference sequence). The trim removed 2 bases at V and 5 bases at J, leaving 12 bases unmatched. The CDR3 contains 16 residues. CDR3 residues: CSARLPAGGSGDTQYF. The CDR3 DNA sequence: TGCAGTGCTAGATTACCCGCAGGGGGCTCTGGAGATACGCAGTATTTT.

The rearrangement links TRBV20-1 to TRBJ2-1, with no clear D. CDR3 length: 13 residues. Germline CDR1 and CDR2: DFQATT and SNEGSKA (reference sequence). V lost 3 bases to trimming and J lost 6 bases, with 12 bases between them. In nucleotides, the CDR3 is TGCAGTGCTAGTAGACCCAATAGCAATGAGCAGTTCTTC. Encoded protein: CSASRPNSNEQFF.

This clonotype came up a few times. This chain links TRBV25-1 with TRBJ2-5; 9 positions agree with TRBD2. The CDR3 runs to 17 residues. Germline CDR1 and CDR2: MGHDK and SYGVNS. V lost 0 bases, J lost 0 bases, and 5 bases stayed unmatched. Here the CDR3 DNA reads TGTGCCAGCAGTGAATATGGGATAGCGGGAGACCAAGAGACCCAGTACTTC. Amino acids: CASSEYGIAGDQETQYF.

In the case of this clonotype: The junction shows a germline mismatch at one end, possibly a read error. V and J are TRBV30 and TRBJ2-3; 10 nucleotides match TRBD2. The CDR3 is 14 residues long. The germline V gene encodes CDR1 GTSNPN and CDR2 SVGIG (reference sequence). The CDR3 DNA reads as TGTGCCTGGAGCTCTAGCGGGAGCTCCGGAACGCAGAATTTT. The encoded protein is CAWSSSGSSGTQNF.

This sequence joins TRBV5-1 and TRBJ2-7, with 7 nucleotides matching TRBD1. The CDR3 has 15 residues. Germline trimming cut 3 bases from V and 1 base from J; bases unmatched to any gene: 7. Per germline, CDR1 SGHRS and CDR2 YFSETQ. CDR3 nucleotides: TGCGCCAGCAGCTCGCTCGGGACAGCATCCTACGAGCAGTACTTC. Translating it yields CASSSLGTASYEQYF.

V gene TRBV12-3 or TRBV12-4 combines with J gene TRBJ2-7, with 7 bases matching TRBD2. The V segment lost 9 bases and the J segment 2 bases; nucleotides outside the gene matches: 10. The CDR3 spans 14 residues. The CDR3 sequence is CASRRSGATYEQYF. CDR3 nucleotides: TGTGCCAGTCGTAGGAGCGGGGCTACCTACGAGCAGTACTTC.

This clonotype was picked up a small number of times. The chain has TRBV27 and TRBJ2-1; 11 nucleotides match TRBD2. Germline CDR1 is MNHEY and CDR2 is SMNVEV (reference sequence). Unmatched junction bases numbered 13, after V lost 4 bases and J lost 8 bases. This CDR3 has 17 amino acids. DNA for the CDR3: TGTGCCAGCAGTTCATCTAGCGGGAGGCCCCTGGGATATGAGCAGTTCTTC. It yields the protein CASSSSSGRPLGYEQFF.

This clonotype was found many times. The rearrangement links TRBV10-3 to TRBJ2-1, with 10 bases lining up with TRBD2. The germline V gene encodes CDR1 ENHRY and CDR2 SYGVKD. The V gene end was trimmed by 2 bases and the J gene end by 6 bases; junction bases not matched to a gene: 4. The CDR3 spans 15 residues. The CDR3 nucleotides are TGTGCCATCAGTGAGCCGGGACTAGCGAGCAATGAGCAGTTCTTC. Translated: CAISEPGLASNEQFF.

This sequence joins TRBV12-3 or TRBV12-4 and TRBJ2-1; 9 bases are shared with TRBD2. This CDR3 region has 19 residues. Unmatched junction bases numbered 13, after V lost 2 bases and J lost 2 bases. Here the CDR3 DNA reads TGTGCCAGCAGTTTATTCGTTAGGGGGCTAGCGGGGCCCTACAATGAGCAGTTCTTC. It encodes CASSLFVRGLAGPYNEQFF.

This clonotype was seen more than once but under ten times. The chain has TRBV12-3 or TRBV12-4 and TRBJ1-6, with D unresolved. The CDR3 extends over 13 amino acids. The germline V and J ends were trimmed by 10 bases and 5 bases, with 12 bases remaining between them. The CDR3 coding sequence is TGTGCCACTAAGGACGGGAATAATTCACCCCTCCACTTT. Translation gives CATKDGNNSPLHF.

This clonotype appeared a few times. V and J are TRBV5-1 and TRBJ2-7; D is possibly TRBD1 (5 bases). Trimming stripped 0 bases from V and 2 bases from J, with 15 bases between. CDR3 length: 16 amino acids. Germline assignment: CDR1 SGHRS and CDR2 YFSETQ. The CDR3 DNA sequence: TGCGCCAGCAGCTTGGGGACCCACAGGTTCACCTACGAGCAGTACTTC. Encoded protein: CASSLGTHRFTYEQYF. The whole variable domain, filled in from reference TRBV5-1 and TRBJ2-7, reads KAGVTQTPRYLIKTRGQQVTLSCSPISGHRSVSWYQQTPGQGLQFLFEYFSETQRNKGNFPGRFSGRQFSNSRSEMNVSTLELGDSALYLCASSLGTHRFTYEQYFGPGTRLTVT.

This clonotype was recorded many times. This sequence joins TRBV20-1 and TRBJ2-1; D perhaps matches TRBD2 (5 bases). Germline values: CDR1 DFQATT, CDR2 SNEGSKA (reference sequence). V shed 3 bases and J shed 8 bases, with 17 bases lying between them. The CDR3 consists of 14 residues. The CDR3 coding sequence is TGCAGTGCTAGTTTGCCGGGATTCCACTATGAGCAGTTCTTC. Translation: CSASLPGFHYEQFF.

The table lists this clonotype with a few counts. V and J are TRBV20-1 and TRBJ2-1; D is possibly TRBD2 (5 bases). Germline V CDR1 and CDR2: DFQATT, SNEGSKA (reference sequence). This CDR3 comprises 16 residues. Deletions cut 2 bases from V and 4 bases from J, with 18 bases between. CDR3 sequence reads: CSARKNPLGVYNEQFF. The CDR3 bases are TGCAGTGCTAGAAAAAACCCCCTCGGGGTGTACAATGAGCAGTTCTTC.

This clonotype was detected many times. In DNA, the CDR3 is TGTGCCAGCAGCCCCGGGGGTTACCAGCCCCAGCATTTT. This sequence encodes CASSPGGYQPQHF. V usage is TRBV9 and J usage is TRBJ1-5; D perhaps matches TRBD1 (5 bases). V was shortened by 4 bases and J by 7 bases, with 12 bases between the two germline ends. There are 13 residues in the CDR3. CDR1 and CDR2 from the germline V gene are SGDLS and YYNGEE.

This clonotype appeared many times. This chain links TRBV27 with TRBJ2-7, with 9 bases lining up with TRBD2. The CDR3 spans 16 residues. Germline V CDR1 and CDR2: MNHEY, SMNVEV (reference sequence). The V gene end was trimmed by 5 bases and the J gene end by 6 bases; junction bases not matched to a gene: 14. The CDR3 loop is CASSVLAGDSSLEQYF. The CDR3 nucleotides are TGTGCCAGCAGTGTCTTAGCGGGAGATTCATCTCTCGAGCAGTACTTC.

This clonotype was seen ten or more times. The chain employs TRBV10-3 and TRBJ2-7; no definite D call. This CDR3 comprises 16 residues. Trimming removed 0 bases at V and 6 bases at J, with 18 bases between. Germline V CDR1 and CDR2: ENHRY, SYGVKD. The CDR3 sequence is CAISESMRLDTAEQYF. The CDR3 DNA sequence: TGTGCCATCAGTGAGTCGATGCGGCTAGATACCGCCGAGCAGTACTTC.

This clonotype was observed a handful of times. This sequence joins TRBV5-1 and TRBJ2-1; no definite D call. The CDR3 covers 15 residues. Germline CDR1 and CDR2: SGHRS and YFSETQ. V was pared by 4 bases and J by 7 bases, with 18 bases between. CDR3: CASSQQDRGGNEQFF. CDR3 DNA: TGCGCCAGCAGCCAGCAGGACCGAGGTGGAAATGAGCAGTTCTTC.

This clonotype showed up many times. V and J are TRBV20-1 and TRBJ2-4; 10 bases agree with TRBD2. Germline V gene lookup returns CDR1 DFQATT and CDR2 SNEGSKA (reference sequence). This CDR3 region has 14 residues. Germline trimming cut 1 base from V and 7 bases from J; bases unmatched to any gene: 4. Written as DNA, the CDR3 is TGCAGTGCTAGAGCCGGACTAGCGGAGAACATTCAGTACTTC. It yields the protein CSARAGLAENIQYF.

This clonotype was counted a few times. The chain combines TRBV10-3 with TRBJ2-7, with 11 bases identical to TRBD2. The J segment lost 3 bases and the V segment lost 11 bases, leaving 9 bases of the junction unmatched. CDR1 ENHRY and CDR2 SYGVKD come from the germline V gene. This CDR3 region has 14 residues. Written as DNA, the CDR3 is TGTGCCTCCTCCGGGACTAGCGGATTCTACGAGCAGTACTTC. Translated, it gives CASSGTSGFYEQYF.

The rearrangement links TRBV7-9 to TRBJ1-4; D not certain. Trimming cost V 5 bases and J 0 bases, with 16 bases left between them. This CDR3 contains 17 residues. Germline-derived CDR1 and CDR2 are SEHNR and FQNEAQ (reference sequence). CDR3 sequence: CASSLNLQQATNEKLFF. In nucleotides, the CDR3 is TGTGCCAGCAGCCTCAATTTACAGCAAGCAACTAATGAAAAACTGTTTTTT.